Listed below are T cell receptor beta chains from one sample, sequenced in a study of T cell responses to AZD1222 COVID-19 vaccine. Data came from immunoSEQ multiplex PCR; TCRdb stores just in-frame clones and leaves some out. Of 120,000 to 150,000 clones in the sample, 85% to 90% were seen once. The source material was peripheral blood, sampled on day 0 of AZD1222 vaccination. Receptors originate from an adult in good health. CDR3s include the opening cysteine and the closing phenylalanine or tryptophan. The order of the fields is J gene, clone size, V gene, D gene, CDR3 protein, CDR3 DNA. D genes are given only for firm matches. For some rows the clone size is stated as once, few or many, or as a class when expanded; others skip it.

>TRBJ2-2|few|TRBV2|.
CASKGGSGELFF
TGTGCCAGCAAGGGGGGTAGCGGGGAGCTGTTTTTT
>TRBJ1-1|.|TRBV18|TRBD1
CASSRTGGTEAFF
TGTGCCAGCTCACGGACAGGGGGCACTGAAGCTTTCTTT
>TRBJ2-7|.|TRBV19|TRBD2
CASSIAGGYEQYF
TGTGCCAGTAGTATCGCGGGAGGCTACGAGCAGTACTTC
>TRBJ1-1|.|TRBV7-3|.
CASKETGNTEAFF
TGTGCCAGCAAAGAAACGGGGAACACTGAAGCTTTCTTT
>TRBJ1-1|.|TRBV29-1|.
CSSTNRGGTEAFF
TGCAGCTCTACTAATCGAGGGGGCACTGAAGCTTTCTTT
>TRBJ1-1|once|TRBV6-5|.
CACTWQGNTEAFF
TGTGCCTGCACCTGGCAGGGAAACACTGAAGCTTTCTTT
>TRBJ1-5|.|TRBV10-1|.
CASRARPRDGQYSNQPQHF
TGCGCCAGCAGAGCTAGACCCCGGGACGGACAATATAGCAATCAGCCCCAGCATTTT
>TRBJ2-1|.|TRBV12-3/TRBV12-4|.
CASSHRGSGEQFF
TGTGCCAGCAGTCATCGGGGGAGTGGGGAGCAGTTCTTC
>TRBJ2-7|.|TRBV18|.
CASSPSDREGEQYF
TGTGCCAGCTCACCATCGGACCGGGAAGGCGAGCAGTACTTC
>TRBJ1-5|.|TRBV28|.
CASSPQIGEGNQPQHF
TGTGCCAGCAGTCCGCAGATCGGGGAAGGCAATCAGCCCCAGCATTTT
>TRBJ1-5|.|TRBV27|.
CASSRLDSNQPQHF
TGTGCCAGCAGCCGTCTGGACAGCAATCAGCCCCAGCATTTT
>TRBJ2-1|.|TRBV7-2|.
CASSYSEYNEQFF
TGTGCCAGCAGCTATAGCGAATACAATGAGCAGTTCTTC
>TRBJ1-5|.|TRBV19|TRBD1
CASASTGVGNQPQHF
TGTGCCAGTGCATCGACAGGGGTCGGCAATCAGCCCCAGCATTTT
>TRBJ2-7|.|TRBV19|TRBD2
CASSALAGPRSYEQYF
TGTGCCAGTAGTGCCCTAGCGGGACCCCGATCCTACGAGCAGTACTTC
>TRBJ2-7|.|TRBV30|.
CAWRDTGFGEQYF
TGTGCCTGGAGGGATACAGGGTTTGGCGAGCAGTACTTC
>TRBJ1-1|.|TRBV19|.
CASSIKGDTEAFF
TGTGCCAGTAGTATCAAGGGTGACACTGAAGCTTTCTTT
>TRBJ1-2|.|TRBV24-1|.
CATSDFSGGYTF
TGTGCCACCAGTGATTTTTCGGGGGGCTACACCTTC
>TRBJ2-2|few|TRBV19|TRBD2
CASIGRASGRTRELFF
TGTGCCAGTATAGGTAGGGCTAGCGGGAGAACGAGGGAGCTGTTTTTT
>TRBJ1-5|few|TRBV7-9|.
CASSLEDGPQHF
TGTGCCAGCAGCTTAGAGGACGGGCCCCAGCATTTT
>TRBJ1-2|.|TRBV10-3|.
CAISGVRGIYGYTF
TGTGCCATCAGTGGTGTTCGGGGGATCTATGGCTACACCTTC
>TRBJ2-1|.|TRBV19|TRBD1
CASSLGDRTYNEQFF
TGTGCCAGTAGTCTCGGGGACAGGACATACAATGAGCAGTTCTTC
>TRBJ2-7|.|TRBV28|.
CASSLRDIVREQYF
TGTGCCAGCAGTTTACGTGACATCGTTAGGGAGCAGTACTTC
>TRBJ1-4|.|TRBV6-4|.
CASSDSRVTGRTNEKLFF
TGTGCCAGCAGTGACTCGAGGGTCACCGGGAGGACTAATGAAAAACTGTTTTTT
>TRBJ2-1|.|TRBV5-6|.
CASSLAIRNEQFF
TGTGCCAGCAGCTTGGCCATAAGGAATGAGCAGTTCTTC
>TRBJ1-1|.|TRBV10-3|.
CAISAVTWNTEAFF
TGTGCCATCAGTGCCGTTACATGGAACACTGAAGCTTTCTTT
>TRBJ1-1|once|TRBV5-4|.
CASSLGRANTEAFF
TGTGCCAGCAGCTTGGGGCGTGCGAACACTGAAGCTTTCTTT
>TRBJ1-1|once|TRBV4-2|.
CASSQDTNTEAFF
TGTGCCAGCAGCCAAGATACGAACACTGAAGCTTTCTTT
>TRBJ1-2|few|TRBV6-5|.
CASSYVGGGYTF
TGTGCCAGCAGTTACGTGGGCGGGGGCTACACCTTC
>TRBJ2-1|.|TRBV7-2|TRBD2
CASSLVAGVSHEQFF
TGTGCCAGCAGCTTAGTAGCGGGAGTATCCCATGAGCAGTTCTTC
>TRBJ2-1|.|TRBV5-6|.
CASSLVRTSYNEQFF
TGTGCCAGCAGCTTGGTCAGAACCTCCTACAATGAGCAGTTCTTC
>TRBJ1-2|.|TRBV29-1|.
CSVDLGGYGYTF
TGCAGCGTTGATTTGGGGGGGTATGGCTACACCTTC
>TRBJ1-3|.|TRBV29-1|.
CSVAGGVLPGNTIYF
TGCAGCGTTGCTGGCGGGGTTTTACCTGGAAACACCATATATTTT
>TRBJ1-2|.|TRBV27|TRBD1
CASSRDRANYGYTF
TGTGCCAGCAGTCGGGACAGGGCTAACTATGGCTACACCTTC
>TRBJ2-4|.|TRBV5-1|.
CASSLGTALNIQYF
TGCGCCAGCAGCTTGGGGACAGCCCTAAACATTCAGTACTTC
>TRBJ1-1|once|TRBV19|.
CASSIASQGGTEAFF
TGTGCCAGTAGTATAGCATCCCAGGGAGGGACTGAAGCTTTCTTT
>TRBJ1-3|.|TRBV6-5|.
CASREGQAGNTIYF
TGTGCCAGCAGGGAGGGGCAAGCTGGAAACACCATATATTTT